This paragraph covers one T cell receptor (beta chain) sequence. Its antigen is unknown. The data were taken from a study of cytomegalovirus exposure and HLA in healthy donors. V lost 1 base and J lost 1, with 10 bases in between. Germline CDR1 is SGHTA and CDR2 is FQGTGA. The CDR3 extends over 15 amino acids. Study-level points and caveats: Further analysis was carried out later, and it showed several of the most significant clusters appearing linked to common viral pathogens.

The study sampled nominally healthy donors, though unrecorded immune exposures were likely. The PCR had 60 Vbeta and 13 Jbeta primers. Profiling relied on immunoSEQ multiplex PCR, and the TCRdb table lists in-frame clones only, not all of them. The table lists around 150,000 clones, about 66% of them singletons, with approximately 1.7% in the top ten. This sequence originates from a male donor in good health and CMV-seronegative. The material sequenced was PBMCs. This rearrangement joins TRBV7-3 to TRBJ1-2; D may be TRBD1 (5 bases). CDR3 loop: CASSLNGGGNYGYTF. DNA of the CDR3: TGTGCCAGCAGCTTAAACGGGGGGGGTAACTATGGCTACACCTTC.